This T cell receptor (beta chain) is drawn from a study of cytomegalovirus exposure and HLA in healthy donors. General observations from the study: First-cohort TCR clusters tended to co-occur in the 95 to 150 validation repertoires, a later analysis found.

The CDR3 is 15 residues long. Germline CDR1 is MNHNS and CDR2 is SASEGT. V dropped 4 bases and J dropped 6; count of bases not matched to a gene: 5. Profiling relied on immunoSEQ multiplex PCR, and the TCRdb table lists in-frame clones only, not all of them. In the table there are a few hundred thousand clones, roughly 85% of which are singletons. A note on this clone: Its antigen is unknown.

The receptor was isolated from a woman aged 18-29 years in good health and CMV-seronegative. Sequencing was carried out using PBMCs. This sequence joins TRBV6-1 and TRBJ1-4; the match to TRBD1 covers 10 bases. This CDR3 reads CASSGWTGGDEKLFF. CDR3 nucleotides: TGTGCCAGCAGTGGGTGGACAGGGGGGGATGAAAAACTGTTTTTT.